This entry lists 18 T cell receptor beta chains sequenced from one sample in a study of T-cell reconstitution after alpha-beta-depleted transplantation in children. The TCRbeta library incorporated unique molecular identifiers. TCRdb itself ran the PCR reads through MiXCR, one entry per CDR3 protein. This table holds fewer than 150,000 distinct CDR3 sequences, roughly 9.7% found once. The material was PBMCs, mostly from graft donor cells, obtained 180 days after TCRalphabeta/CD19-depleted stem cell transplant. All receptors come from a girl under three years old who had a stem cell transplant for combined immunodeficiency, so the T cells may come from the graft donor.

The chain joins TRBV25-1 to TRBJ1-2; D possibly corresponds to TRBD1 (5 bases). V lost 0 bases to trimming and J lost 6 bases, with 14 bases between them. Germline V CDR1 and CDR2: MGHDK, SYGVNS. This CDR3 has 15 amino acids. CDR3 sequence reads: CASSEYIRGTDGYTF. The CDR3 DNA follows: TGTGCCAGCAGTGAATATATCCGCGGGACGGATGGCTACACCTTC.

This clonotype came up a few times. This chain joins TRBV6-2 or TRBV6-3 and TRBJ1-1, with D hard to call. The CDR3 contains 15 residues. Trimming removed 2 bases from V and 2 bases from J, with 12 bases in between. From germline, CDR1 is MNHEY and CDR2 SVGEGT. As DNA, the CDR3 is TGTGCCAGCAGTTACAATCGGCAGCCAAACACTGAAGCTTTCTTT. As protein: CASSYNRQPNTEAFF.

Worth noting for this clonotype: An end of the junction differs from the germline gene, which may be a read error. The rearrangement uses TRBV11-2 and TRBJ2-5; D remains unclear. Germline values: CDR1 SGHAT, CDR2 FQNNGV. This CDR3 contains 15 residues. CDR3 nucleotide sequence: TGTGCCAGCATCTTAGTCTTCGGACCCCAAGAGACCCAGTACTTC. Amino acids: CASILVFGPQETQYF.

This clonotype was detected a few times. This sequence joins TRBV7-9 and TRBJ2-5, with D maybe TRBD1 (7 bases). The CDR3 sequence is 15 residues long. Trimming cost V 0 bases and J 5 bases, with 13 bases left between them. Germline CDR1 is SEHNR and CDR2 is FQNEAQ (reference sequence). The CDR3 DNA reads as TGTGCCAGCAGCTTAGCGACAGGGAGGTGGGAGACCCAGTACTTC. This gives the protein CASSLATGRWETQYF. Combining the CDR3 with reference TRBV7-9 and TRBJ2-5 gives the whole variable domain DTGVSQNPRHKITKRGQNVTFRCDPISEHNRLYWYRQTLGQGPEFLTYFQNEAQLEKSRLLSDRFSAERPKGSFSTLEIQRTEQGDSAMYLCASSLATGRWETQYFGPGTRLLVL.

This clonotype was counted only a few times. The rearrangement uses TRBV20-1 and TRBJ2-2; D remains ambiguous. Germline V gives CDR1 DFQATT, CDR2 SNEGSKA (reference sequence). The CDR3 loop spans 15 amino acids. Between the trimmed V and J ends, which lost 1 base and 2 bases, there was a span of 11 bases. CDR3 amino acids: CSARGAPGNTGELFF. CDR3 nucleotide sequence: TGCAGTGCTAGAGGGGCCCCTGGAAACACCGGGGAGCTGTTTTTT.

This clonotype was seen only once. V usage is TRBV7-3 and J usage is TRBJ2-1; 12 bases agree with TRBD2. The germline V gene encodes CDR1 SGHTA and CDR2 FQGTGA. The CDR3 contains 17 residues. J gave up 7 bases and V 1 base, and 8 bases lay outside the gene matches. The CDR3 here is CASSLRTSGMGRNEQFF. In DNA form, the CDR3 reads TGTGCCAGCAGCTTAAGGACTAGCGGGATGGGGAGGAATGAGCAGTTCTTC.

Only a few counts were recorded for this clonotype. The V gene is TRBV20-1, the J gene TRBJ2-3; D remains ambiguous. Trimming took off 2 bases at V and 6 bases at J, with 9 bases between the two ends. The CDR3 contains 12 residues. The V gene's germline CDR1 is DFQATT and CDR2 SNEGSKA (reference sequence). The CDR3 sequence: CSARTTSDTQYF. The CDR3 nucleotides read TGCAGTGCTAGAACCACATCCGATACGCAGTATTTT.

This clonotype occurred a few times. The chain links TRBV29-1 to TRBJ1-4; no firm D call. Germline values: CDR1 SQVTM, CDR2 ANQGSEA. V was trimmed by 3 bases and J by 4 bases, leaving 12 bases between them. The CDR3 sequence is 14 residues long. This CDR3 reads CSVDVGKGNEKLFF. The CDR3 nucleotides are TGCAGCGTTGATGTAGGGAAGGGTAATGAAAAACTGTTTTTT.

The chain links TRBV20-1 to TRBJ2-1; perhaps TRBD2 as D (5 bases). The germline V gene encodes CDR1 DFQATT and CDR2 SNEGSKA (reference sequence). The germline V and J ends were trimmed by 5 bases and 10 bases, with 18 bases remaining between them. CDR3 length equals 13 residues. CDR3 in DNA: TGCAGTGCTTCGATTCATGGGAGTCGGGAGCAGTTCTTC. Translating it yields CSASIHGSREQFF.

CDR3 sequence reads: CASSSDRAYYEQYF. The DNA for the CDR3 is TGTGCCAGCAGTTCGGACAGGGCCTACTACGAGCAGTACTTC. The V gene is TRBV27, the J gene TRBJ2-7; 8 bases fit TRBD1. Germline V gene sequence: CDR1 MNHEY, CDR2 SMNVEV (reference sequence). Trimming at V came to 4 bases and at J to 3 bases, leaving 5 bases not matched to a gene. CDR3 length equals 14 residues.

This clonotype was observed many times. CDR3 residues: CASSRGRITDTQYF. The CDR3 nucleotides read TGTGCCAGCAGTCGCGGACGGATCACAGATACGCAGTATTTT. The chain is built from TRBV6-1 and TRBJ2-3, with D unclear. The CDR3 sequence is 14 residues long. Germline values: CDR1 MNHNS, CDR2 SASEGT. V was cut by 5 bases and J by 2 bases, with 11 bases left in between.

J is TRBJ2-1 and V is TRBV5-1; 10 nucleotides agree with TRBD1. The CDR3 consists of 16 residues. Germline V gene data show CDR1 as SGHRS and CDR2 as YFSETQ. V dropped 3 bases and J dropped 5; count of bases not matched to a gene: 8. Here the CDR3 reads CASSWTGTGADNEQFF. The CDR3 nucleotides are TGCGCCAGCAGCTGGACAGGGACAGGGGCTGACAATGAGCAGTTCTTC.

The chain employs TRBV29-1 and TRBJ2-7; D may be TRBD1 (6 bases). Trimming removed 4 bases at V and 6 bases at J, with 13 bases between. The CDR3 spans 12 residues. Germline values: CDR1 SQVTM, CDR2 ANQGSEA. The CDR3: CSVAIQGSEQYF. The DNA for the CDR3 is TGCAGCGTTGCCATACAGGGTAGCGAGCAGTACTTC.

The chain employs TRBV29-1 and TRBJ2-7, with a possible D match to TRBD2 (6 bases). V was clipped by 4 bases and J by 4 bases, with 14 bases between them. This CDR3 is built from 13 residues. Germline CDR1 reads SQVTM; CDR2 reads ANQGSEA. The CDR3 spells CSVARDWRYEQYF. The CDR3 DNA reads TGCAGCGTTGCCCGGGACTGGCGTTACGAGCAGTACTTC.

This clonotype was detected only a few times. The rearrangement links TRBV7-2 to TRBJ2-7, with TRBD2 matching over 8 bases. The V gene end was trimmed by 5 bases and the J gene end by 4 bases; junction bases not matched to a gene: 10. The germline V gene has CDR1 SGHTA and CDR2 FQGNSA. This CDR3 comprises 15 residues. CDR3 region: CASSPRTSFLYEQYF. For the CDR3, the DNA is TGTGCCAGCAGCCCAAGGACTAGCTTTCTGTACGAGCAGTACTTC. The whole variable domain, filled in from reference TRBV7-2 and TRBJ2-7, reads GAGVSQSPSNKVTEKGKDVELRCDPISGHTALYWYRQSLGQGLEFLIYFQGNSAPDKSGLPSDRFSAERTGGSVSTLTIQRTQQEDSAVYLCASSPRTSFLYEQYFGPGTRLTVT.

This chain uses TRBV5-6 with TRBJ2-7; possibly TRBD2 for D (6 bases). The CDR3 sequence is 13 residues long. V gave up 2 bases and J gave up 3 bases, with 9 bases separating them. Germline V lookup: CDR1 SGHDT, CDR2 YYEEEE. For the CDR3, the DNA is TGTGCCAGCAGCTTCGGGGGTGTCTACGAGCAGTACTTC. This sequence encodes CASSFGGVYEQYF.

This clonotype was found many times. The chain is built from TRBV12-3 or TRBV12-4 and TRBJ2-1, with 10 positions matching TRBD2. The CDR3 length is 16 residues. Losses at the gene ends were 3 bases for V and 4 bases for J; bases not matched to a gene: 6. CDR3 sequence (DNA): TGTGCCAGCAGTTTGGGGACTAGCGTAGGGTACAATGAGCAGTTCTTC. This encodes CASSLGTSVGYNEQFF.

This clonotype has just a few counts. The rearrangement joins TRBV4-3 to TRBJ2-5; D might be TRBD1 (5 bases). Per the germline V gene, CDR1 is LGHNA and CDR2 is YSLEER. V was shortened by 3 bases and J by 1 base, with 6 bases between the two germline ends. The CDR3 loop spans 13 amino acids. The CDR3 DNA reads TGCGCCAGCAGCCAGACAGTCCAAGAGACCCAGTACTTC. This codes for CASSQTVQETQYF.